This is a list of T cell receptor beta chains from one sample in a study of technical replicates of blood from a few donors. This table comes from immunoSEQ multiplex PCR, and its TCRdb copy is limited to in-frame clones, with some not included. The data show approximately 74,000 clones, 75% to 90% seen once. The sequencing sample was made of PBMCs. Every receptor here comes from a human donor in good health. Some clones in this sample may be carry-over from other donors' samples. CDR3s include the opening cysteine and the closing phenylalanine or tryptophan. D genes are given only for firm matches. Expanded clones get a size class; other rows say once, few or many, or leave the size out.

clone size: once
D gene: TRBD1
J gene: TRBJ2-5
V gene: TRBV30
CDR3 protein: CAWRPPGQGRETQYF
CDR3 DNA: TGTGCCTGGAGACCACCGGGACAGGGGCGCGAGACCCAGTACTTC

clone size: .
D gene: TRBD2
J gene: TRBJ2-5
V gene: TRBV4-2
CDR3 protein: CASSRTTSGGASQETQYF
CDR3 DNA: TGTGCCAGCAGCCGAACGACTAGCGGGGGGGCCTCCCAAGAGACCCAGTACTTC

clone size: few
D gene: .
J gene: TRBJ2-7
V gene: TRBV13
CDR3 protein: CASSSSWDSGSSYEQYF
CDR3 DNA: TGTGCCAGCAGCTCCTCGTGGGACAGCGGGAGCTCCTACGAGCAGTACTTC

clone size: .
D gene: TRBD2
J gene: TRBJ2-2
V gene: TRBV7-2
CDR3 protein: CASSPSLLAGGPGGELFF
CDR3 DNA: TGTGCCAGCAGCCCAAGCTTATTAGCGGGAGGGCCGGGCGGGGAGCTGTTTTTT

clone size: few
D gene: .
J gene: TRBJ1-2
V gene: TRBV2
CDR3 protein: CASSDRVSGYTF
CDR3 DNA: TGTGCCAGCAGTGACAGGGTGTCTGGCTACACCTTC

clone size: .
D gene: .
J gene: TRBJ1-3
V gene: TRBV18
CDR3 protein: CASSLQDSLVAGNTIYF
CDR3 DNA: TGTGCCAGCTCACTCCAGGACAGCCTGGTCGCTGGAAACACCATATATTTT

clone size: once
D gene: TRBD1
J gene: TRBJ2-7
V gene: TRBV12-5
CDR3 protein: CASGHRTGGGEQYF
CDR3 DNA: TGTGCTAGTGGACACCGGACAGGGGGCGGCGAGCAGTACTTC

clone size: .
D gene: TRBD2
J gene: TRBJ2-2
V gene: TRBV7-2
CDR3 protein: CASSPGGAGGYLGTGELFF
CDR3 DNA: TGTGCCAGCAGCCCCGGAGGAGCGGGAGGATACTTGGGGACCGGGGAGCTGTTTTTT

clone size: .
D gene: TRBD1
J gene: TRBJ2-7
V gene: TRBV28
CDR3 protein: CASNLMTGPSYEQYF
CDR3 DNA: TGTGCCAGCAATCTAATGACAGGGCCCTCCTACGAGCAGTACTTC

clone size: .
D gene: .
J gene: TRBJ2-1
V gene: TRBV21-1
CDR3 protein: CASSQASRQSNEQFF
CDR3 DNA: TGTGCCAGCAGTCAGGCTTCCCGACAAAGCAATGAGCAGTTCTTC

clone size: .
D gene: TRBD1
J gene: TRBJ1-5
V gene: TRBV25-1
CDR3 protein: CASTLGQDGQPQHF
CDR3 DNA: TGTGCCAGCACTCTTGGACAGGATGGGCAGCCCCAGCATTTT

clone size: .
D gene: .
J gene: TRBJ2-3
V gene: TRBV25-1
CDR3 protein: CASSRPGADTQYF
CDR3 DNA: TGTGCCAGCAGCCGGCCCGGGGCAGATACGCAGTATTTT

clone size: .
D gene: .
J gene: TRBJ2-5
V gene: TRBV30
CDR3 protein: CAWERSGTQYF
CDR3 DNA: TGTGCCTGGGAACGCTCCGGGACCCAGTACTTC

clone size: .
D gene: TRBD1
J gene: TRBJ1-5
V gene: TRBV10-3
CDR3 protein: CAISPGQGNNQPQHF
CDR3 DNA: TGTGCCATCAGCCCGGGACAGGGAAACAATCAGCCCCAGCATTTT

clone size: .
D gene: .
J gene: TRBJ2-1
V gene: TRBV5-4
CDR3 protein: CASSLGAFDEQFF
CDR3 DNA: TGTGCCAGCAGCTTGGGGGCGTTCGATGAGCAGTTCTTC

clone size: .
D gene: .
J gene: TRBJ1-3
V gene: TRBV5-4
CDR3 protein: CASSLWRNSGNTIYF
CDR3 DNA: TGTGCCAGCAGCTTGTGGAGGAACTCTGGAAACACCATATATTTT

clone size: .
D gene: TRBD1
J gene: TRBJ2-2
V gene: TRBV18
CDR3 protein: CASSPRQGADTGELFF
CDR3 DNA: TGTGCCAGCTCACCCAGACAGGGGGCTGACACCGGGGAGCTGTTTTTT

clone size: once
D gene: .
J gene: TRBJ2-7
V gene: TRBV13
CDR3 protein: CASSLPDSYEQYF
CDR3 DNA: TGTGCCAGCAGCTTGCCGGACAGCTACGAGCAGTACTTC

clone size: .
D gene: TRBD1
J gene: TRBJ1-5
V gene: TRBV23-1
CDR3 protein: CASSQSWQGEYSNQPQHF
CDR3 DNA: TGCGCCAGCAGTCAATCGTGGCAGGGGGAGTATAGCAATCAGCCCCAGCATTTT

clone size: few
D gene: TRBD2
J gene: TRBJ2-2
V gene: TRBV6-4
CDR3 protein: CASRKAGGIANTGELFF
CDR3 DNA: TGTGCCAGCAGGAAAGCGGGGGGGATTGCGAACACCGGGGAGCTGTTTTTT

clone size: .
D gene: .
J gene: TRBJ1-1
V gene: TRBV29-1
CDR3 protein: CSVEVAGAPEAFF
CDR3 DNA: TGCAGCGTTGAAGTGGCAGGGGCTCCTGAAGCTTTCTTT

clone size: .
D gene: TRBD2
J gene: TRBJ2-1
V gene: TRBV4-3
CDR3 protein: CASSQDTPGGYNEQFF
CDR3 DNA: TGCGCCAGCAGCCAAGATACTCCGGGAGGATACAATGAGCAGTTCTTC

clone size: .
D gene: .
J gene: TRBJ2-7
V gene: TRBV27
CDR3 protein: CASSLTRDSWGYEQYF
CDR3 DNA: TGTGCCAGCAGTTTAACGCGGGACTCCTGGGGCTACGAGCAGTACTTC

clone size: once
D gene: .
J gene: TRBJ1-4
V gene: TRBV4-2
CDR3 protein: CASSQVGGAHEKLFF
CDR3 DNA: TGTGCCAGCAGCCAAGTAGGGGGAGCGCATGAAAAACTGTTTTTT

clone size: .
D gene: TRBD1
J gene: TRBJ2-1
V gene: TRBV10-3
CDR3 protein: CAISPGQGINEQFF
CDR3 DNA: TGTGCCATCAGTCCCGGACAGGGGATCAATGAGCAGTTCTTC

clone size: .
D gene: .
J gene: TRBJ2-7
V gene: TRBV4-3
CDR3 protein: CASSQDPTPAGQNGQYF
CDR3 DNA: TGCGCCAGCAGCCAAGATCCAACCCCAGCGGGCCAAAATGGGCAGTACTTC

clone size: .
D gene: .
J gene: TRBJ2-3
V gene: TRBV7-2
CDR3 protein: CASSGGGSTDTQYF
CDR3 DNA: TGTGCCAGCAGTGGGGGCGGAAGCACAGATACGCAGTATTTT

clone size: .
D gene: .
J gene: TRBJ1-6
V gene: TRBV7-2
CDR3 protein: CASSSRQFERLHF
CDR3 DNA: TGTGCCAGCAGCTCACGGCAGTTTGAGCGCCTCCACTTT

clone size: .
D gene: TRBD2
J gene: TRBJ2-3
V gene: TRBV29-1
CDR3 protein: CSSAGADTQYF
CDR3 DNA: TGCAGCTCCGCGGGAGCAGATACGCAGTATTTT

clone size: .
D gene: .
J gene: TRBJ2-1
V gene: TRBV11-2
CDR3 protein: CASSDNTVFSHEQFF
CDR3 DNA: TGTGCCAGCAGCGATAACACAGTATTTTCCCATGAGCAGTTCTTC

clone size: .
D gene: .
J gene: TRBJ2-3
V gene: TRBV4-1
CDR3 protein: CASSQPVPGTDTQYF
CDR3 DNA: TGCGCCAGCAGCCAACCGGTCCCTGGCACAGATACGCAGTATTTT

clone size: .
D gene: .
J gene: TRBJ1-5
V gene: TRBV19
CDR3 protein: CASTLSGGGNQPQHF
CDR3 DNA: TGTGCCAGTACCCTGTCGGGAGGGGGGAATCAGCCCCAGCATTTT

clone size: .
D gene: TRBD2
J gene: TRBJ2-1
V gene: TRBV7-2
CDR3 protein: CASSLGLAEVEQFF
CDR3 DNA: TGTGCCAGCAGCTTAGGACTAGCGGAGGTTGAGCAGTTCTTC

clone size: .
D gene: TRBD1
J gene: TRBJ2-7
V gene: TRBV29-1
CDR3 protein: CSVEGQGPYEQYF
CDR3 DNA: TGCAGCGTTGAAGGACAGGGTCCGTACGAGCAGTACTTC

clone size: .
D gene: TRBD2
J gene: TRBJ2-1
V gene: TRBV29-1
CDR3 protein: CSVEVGAGGRRSYNEQFF
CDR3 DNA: TGCAGCGTTGAGGTCGGCGCGGGAGGCCGACGCTCCTACAATGAGCAGTTCTTC

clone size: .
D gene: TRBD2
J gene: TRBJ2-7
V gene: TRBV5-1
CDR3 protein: CASSWGRGDEQYF
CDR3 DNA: TGCGCCAGCAGCTGGGGGCGGGGGGACGAGCAGTACTTC

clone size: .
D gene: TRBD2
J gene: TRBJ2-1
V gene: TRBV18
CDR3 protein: CASSPSSGGYEQFF
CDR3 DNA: TGTGCCAGCTCACCATCTAGCGGGGGGTATGAGCAGTTCTTC

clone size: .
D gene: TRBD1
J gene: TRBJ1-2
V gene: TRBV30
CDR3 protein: CAWSTGQEGGGYTF
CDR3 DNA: TGTGCCTGGAGTACGGGACAGGAGGGAGGGGGCTACACCTTC

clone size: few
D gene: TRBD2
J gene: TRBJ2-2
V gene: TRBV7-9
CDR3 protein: CASSSQSSGSSNTGELFF
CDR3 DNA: TGTGCCAGCAGCTCCCAGAGTAGCGGGAGTTCTAACACCGGGGAGCTGTTTTTT

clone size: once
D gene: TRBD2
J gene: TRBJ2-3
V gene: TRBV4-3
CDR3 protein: CASSRGTSGGLTDTQYF
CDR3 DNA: TGCGCCAGCAGCCGGGGGACTAGCGGGGGCCTGACAGATACGCAGTATTTT

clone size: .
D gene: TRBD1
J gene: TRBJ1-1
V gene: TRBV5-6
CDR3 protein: CASSRSTGGSTEAFF
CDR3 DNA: TGTGCCAGCAGCCGTTCGACAGGGGGGAGCACTGAAGCTTTCTTT

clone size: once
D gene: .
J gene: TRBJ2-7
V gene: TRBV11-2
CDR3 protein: CASSWSEEYEQYF
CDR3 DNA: TGTGCCAGCAGCTGGAGTGAGGAATACGAGCAGTACTTC

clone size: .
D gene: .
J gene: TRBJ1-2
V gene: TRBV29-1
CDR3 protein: CSVGGSWEDGYTF
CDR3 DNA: TGCAGCGTTGGAGGGAGCTGGGAGGATGGCTACACCTTC

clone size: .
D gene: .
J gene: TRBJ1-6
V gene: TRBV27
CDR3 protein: CASSTVSSYNSPLHF
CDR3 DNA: TGTGCCAGCAGCACAGTAAGCTCCTATAATTCACCCCTCCACTTT

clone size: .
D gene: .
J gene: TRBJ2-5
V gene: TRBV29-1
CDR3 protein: CSVVRLGTQYF
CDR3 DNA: TGCAGCGTTGTGAGGCTTGGGACCCAGTACTTC

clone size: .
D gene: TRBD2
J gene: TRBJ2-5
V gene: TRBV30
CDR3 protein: CAWSLGTSGQETQYF
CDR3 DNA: TGTGCCTGGAGTCTAGGGACTAGCGGACAAGAGACCCAGTACTTC

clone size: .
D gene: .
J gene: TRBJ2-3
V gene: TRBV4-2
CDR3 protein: CASSQDLAGRITDTQYF
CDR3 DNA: TGTGCCAGCAGCCAAGATCTGGCAGGGAGGATCACAGATACGCAGTATTTT

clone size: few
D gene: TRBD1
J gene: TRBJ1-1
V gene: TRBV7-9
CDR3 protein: CASTPMGQMNTEAFF
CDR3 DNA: TGTGCCAGCACCCCGATGGGACAGATGAACACTGAAGCTTTCTTT

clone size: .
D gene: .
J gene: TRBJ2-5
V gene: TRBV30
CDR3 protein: CAWSIQGETQYF
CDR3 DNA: TGTGCCTGGAGTATACAGGGAGAGACCCAGTACTTC

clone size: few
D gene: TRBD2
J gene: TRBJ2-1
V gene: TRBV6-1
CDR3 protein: CASSLAGLSYNEQFF
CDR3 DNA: TGTGCCAGCAGCTTAGCGGGGCTCTCCTACAATGAGCAGTTCTTC

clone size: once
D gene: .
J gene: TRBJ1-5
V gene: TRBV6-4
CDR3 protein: CASSECGEENQPQHF
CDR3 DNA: TGTGCCAGCAGTGAATGCGGCGAGGAGAATCAGCCCCAGCATTTT

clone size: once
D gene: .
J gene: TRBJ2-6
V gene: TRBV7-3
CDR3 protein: CASSEQGPGANVLTF
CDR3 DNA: TGTGCCAGCAGCGAACAGGGCCCTGGGGCCAACGTCCTGACTTTC

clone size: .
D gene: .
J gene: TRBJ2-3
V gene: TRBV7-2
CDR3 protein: CASSFGAAITTDTQYF
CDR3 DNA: TGTGCCAGCAGCTTCGGAGCGGCAATTACCACAGATACGCAGTATTTT

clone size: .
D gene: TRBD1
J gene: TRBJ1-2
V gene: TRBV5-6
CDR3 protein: CASSPRRQGGGGYTF
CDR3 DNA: TGTGCCAGCAGCCCCAGGCGTCAGGGGGGCGGTGGCTACACCTTC